The clone carrying this TCR beta chain was picked up a small number of times. Its antigen is not identified. This entry belongs to a study of T cells in Graves' hyperthyroidism and ophthalmopathy. Study-level points and caveats: The majority of expanded thyroid clonotypes above 0.001 also appeared in blood.

Diagnosis relied on clinical symptoms, serum thyroxine and TRAb, thyroid ultrasound and orbital computed tomography. TCR beta CDR3 sequences were amplified from RNA transcripts. An initial round of RT-PCR targeting the TCR CDR3 relied on the HTBI primer set. One entry per CDR3 protein results from TCRdb running MiXCR on the multiplex PCR reads. The repertoire consists of around 760,000 distinct CDR3 sequences, with 35% occurring once and the leading ten covering roughly 31%. Material for sequencing was blood. The source is a woman aged 40 to 49 with Graves' hyperthyroidism.

CDR3 DNA sequence: TGCGCCAGCAGCCCTTGGGGACTAGCGGGGGCTGAGACCCAGTACTTC. It translates to CASSPWGLAGAETQYF. This sequence joins TRBV4-1 and TRBJ2-5; 14 bases are shared with TRBD2. Germline V gives CDR1 MGHRA, CDR2 YSYEKL. With V trimmed by 4 bases and J by 5 bases, 6 bases remained unmatched. The length of the CDR3 is 16 residues.